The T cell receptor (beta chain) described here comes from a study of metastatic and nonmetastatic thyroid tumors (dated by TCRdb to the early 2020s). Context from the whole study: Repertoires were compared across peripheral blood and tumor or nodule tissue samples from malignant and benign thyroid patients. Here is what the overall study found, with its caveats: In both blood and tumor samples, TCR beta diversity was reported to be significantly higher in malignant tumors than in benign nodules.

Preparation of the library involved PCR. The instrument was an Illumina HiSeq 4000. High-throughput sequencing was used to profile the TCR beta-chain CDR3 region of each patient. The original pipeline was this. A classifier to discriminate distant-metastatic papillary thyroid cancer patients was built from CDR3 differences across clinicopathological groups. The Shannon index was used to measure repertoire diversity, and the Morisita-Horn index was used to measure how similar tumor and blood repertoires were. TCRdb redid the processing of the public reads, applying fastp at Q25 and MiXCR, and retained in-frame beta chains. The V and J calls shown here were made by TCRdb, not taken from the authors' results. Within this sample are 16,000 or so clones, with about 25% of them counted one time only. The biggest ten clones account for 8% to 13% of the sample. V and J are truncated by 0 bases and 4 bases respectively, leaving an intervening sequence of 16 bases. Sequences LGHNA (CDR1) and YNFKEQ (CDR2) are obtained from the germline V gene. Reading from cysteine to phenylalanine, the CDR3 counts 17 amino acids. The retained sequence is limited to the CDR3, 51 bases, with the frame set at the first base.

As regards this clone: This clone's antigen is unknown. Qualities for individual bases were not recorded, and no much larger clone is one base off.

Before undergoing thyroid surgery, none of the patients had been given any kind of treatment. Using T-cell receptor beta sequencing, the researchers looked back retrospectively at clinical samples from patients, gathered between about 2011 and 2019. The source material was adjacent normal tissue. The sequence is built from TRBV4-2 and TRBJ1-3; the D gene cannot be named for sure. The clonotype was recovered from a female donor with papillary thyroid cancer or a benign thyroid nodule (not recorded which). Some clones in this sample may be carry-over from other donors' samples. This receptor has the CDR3 CASSQEIGRGFGNTIYF. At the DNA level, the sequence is TGTGCCAGCAGCCAAGAGATTGGGAGAGGTTTCGGAAACACCATATATTTT.